This record concerns one T cell receptor (beta chain) sequence. Its antigen is not identified. Trimming stripped 4 bases from V and 2 bases from J, with 10 bases between. Germline-derived CDR1 and CDR2 are SQVTM and ANQGSEA. This CDR3 is 13 amino acids long. The data belong to a study of blood T cells in healthy people across ages. Study conclusions and caveats: Diversity figures derived from one million T cells were judged to underestimate the true value.

Primers used in a second PCR of roughly 6 to 11 cycles were a sample-barcoded 5' primer and a J-beta primer mix. TCRdb reanalysed the 5' RACE reads using MiXCR and keeps one entry per CDR3 protein. The repertoire holds about 1,400,000 distinct CDR3 sequences, with roughly 60% as singletons. Sequences were obtained from blood. The rearrangement joins TRBV29-1 to TRBJ2-3; D remains ambiguous. This clonotype was obtained from a young man in good health. The CDR3 loop is CSVVPSNTDTQYF. CDR3 coding DNA: TGCAGCGTTGTACCATCTAACACAGATACGCAGTATTTT.